This T cell receptor beta chain originates from a study of shared clonotypes between healthy human individuals. V shed 2 bases, J shed 4 bases, and the junction held 7 bases outside the gene matches. Germline CDR1 MGHDK, CDR2 SYGVNS. The CDR3 consists of 16 residues. Sequencing was performed with immunoSEQ multiplex PCR; in TCRdb, only in-frame clones are kept and a portion is missing. The data contain about 1.1 million clones, roughly 80% of them seen just once; the ten biggest clones take up roughly 0.83%. The sample taken for sequencing was memory CD4+ T cells from PBMCs. Subset here: CD45RA-negative fraction. The sequence was collected from a man younger than 30 in good health. Some clones in this sample may be carry-over from other donors' samples. This chain links TRBV25-1 with TRBJ2-2; 7 bases fit TRBD1. The CDR3 reads CASSEPEGAGTGELFF. As DNA, the CDR3 is TGTGCCAGCAGTGAACCCGAGGGGGCGGGCACCGGGGAGCTGTTTTTT.